This record looks at one TCR beta chain sequence and its context. These data originate in a study of response to subunit inactivated influenza vaccine. Germline CDR1 is LGHNA and CDR2 is YSLEER. The length of the CDR3 is 13 residues. Trimming took off 0 bases at V and 7 bases at J, with 10 bases between the two ends. TCRdb reprocessed the RT-PCR reads via MiXCR and lists one record per CDR3 protein. The table has roughly 650,000 distinct CDR3 sequences, approximately 15% seen once. The receptor was isolated from a man between 50 and 59 years old who received an inactivated influenza vaccine. This chain joins TRBV4-3 and TRBJ2-7; D is ambiguous. This specimen consisted of PBMCs from blood, obtained approximately 12 days after vaccination. The CDR3 sequence: CASSQDQALEQYF. Here the CDR3 DNA reads TGCGCCAGCAGCCAAGATCAGGCATTAGAGCAGTACTTC.